This TCR beta chain was found in a study of response to subunit inactivated influenza vaccine. Whole-study results and caveats: Each seasonal influenza vaccination recruits few new T cells, the authors suggested.

CDR3 size: 13 residues. Germline CDR1 SEHNR, CDR2 FQNEAQ (reference sequence). V lost 4 bases to trimming and J lost 0 bases, with 7 bases between them. TCRdb passed the RT-PCR reads through MiXCR, listing each CDR3 protein once. Of almost 600,000 distinct CDR3 sequences listed, around 15% are singletons. There are many counts of this clonotype. Antigen specificity is unknown. The source material was PBMCs from blood, sampled about 11 days after vaccination. This clonotype was obtained from a man over 45 who received an inactivated influenza vaccine. The chain uses TRBV7-9 and TRBJ2-7; D is undetermined. CDR3 in DNA: TGTGCCAGCAGCTCGTTGAGCTCCTACGAGCAGTACTTC. Translating gives CASSSLSSYEQYF. Using reference TRBV7-9 and TRBJ2-7 for the parts outside the CDR3, the full variable domain is DTGVSQNPRHKITKRGQNVTFRCDPISEHNRLYWYRQTLGQGPEFLTYFQNEAQLEKSRLLSDRFSAERPKGSFSTLEIQRTEQGDSAMYLCASSSLSSYEQYFGPGTRLTVT.